This T cell receptor beta chain was retrieved from a study of cytomegalovirus exposure and HLA in healthy donors. V was pared by 3 bases and J by 6 bases, with 10 bases of the junction left unmatched. Germline V gene data show CDR1 as ENHRY and CDR2 as SYGVKD. There are 16 residues in the CDR3. Primers for the PCR totalled 60 Vbeta and 13 Jbeta. The assay was immunoSEQ multiplex PCR, and TCRdb's table has in-frame clones only and misses some. This table holds about 140,000 clones, 75% to 80% found once. Sample: PBMCs. This clonotype was sampled from a woman aged 50 to 60 in good health and CMV-seronegative. V gene TRBV10-3 combines with J gene TRBJ1-2; 10 nucleotides line up with TRBD1. The chain's CDR3 is CAISDRPRTGGDGYTF. CDR3 nucleotide sequence: TGTGCCATCAGTGACCGACCCCGGACAGGGGGGGATGGCTACACCTTC.